This T cell receptor (beta chain) was observed in a study of T cell responses to AZD1222 COVID-19 vaccine. Using immunoSEQ multiplex PCR, the repertoire was profiled, and TCRdb retains in-frame clones only, with some absent. The sample includes about 130,000 clones, about 93% seen only once; the top ten take approximately 6.8%. Germline CDR1 SQVTM, CDR2 ANQGSEA. Trimming removed 2 bases from V and 0 bases from J, with 9 bases in between. The CDR3 loop spans 14 amino acids. The receptor comes from an adult who received the AZD1222 COVID-19 vaccine. The chain has TRBV29-1 and TRBJ2-3; no clear D. The sample here was peripheral blood, taken 28 days after the second AZD1222 dose. The CDR3 is CSVEWTSSTDTQYF. The CDR3 nucleotides read TGCAGCGTTGAATGGACCTCTAGCACAGATACGCAGTATTTT.